The next 29 T cell receptor beta chains were all read from a single sample in a study of blood T cell repertoires in COVID-19. Clones were read by immunoSEQ multiplex PCR, and TCRdb kept only the in-frame ones, dropping some. The table lists hundreds of thousands of clones, about nine tenths of them singletons. Sequenced sample: PBMCs or T cells enriched from blood (not recorded which). The receptors derive from a young man who had recovered from COVID-19.

This chain uses TRBV2 with TRBJ2-2; 8 bases are shared with TRBD1. Germline assignment: CDR1 SNHLY and CDR2 FYNNEI. J was trimmed by 8 bases and V by 7 bases; bases with no gene match: 12. The CDR3 is made up of 15 amino acids. For the CDR3, the DNA is TGTGCCAGCAAGACACTTCAGGGGGCTTGGGGGGAGCTGTTTTTT. Amino acids: CASKTLQGAWGELFF.

The chain uses TRBV27 and TRBJ2-7; 9 bases line up with TRBD1. CDR1 and CDR2 (germline): MNHEY, SMNVEV (reference sequence). The CDR3 runs to 15 residues. The V gene end was trimmed by 1 base and the J gene end by 5 bases; junction bases not matched to a gene: 6. CDR3 bases: TGTGCCAGCAGTTTATGGGGGGGACAGGGTCACGAGCAGTACTTC. Translation: CASSLWGGQGHEQYF.

The V and J genes are TRBV15 and TRBJ2-1, with 8 positions matching TRBD2. Germline V lookup: CDR1 LNHNV, CDR2 YYDKDF (reference sequence). The trim removed 0 bases at V and 10 bases at J, leaving 8 bases unmatched. This CDR3 has 15 amino acids. CDR3 region: CATSRDQGGGSEQFF. DNA for the CDR3: TGTGCCACCAGCAGAGATCAGGGCGGGGGGAGCGAGCAGTTCTTC. Full variable domain (remainder filled in from reference TRBV15 and TRBJ2-1): DAMVIQNPRYQVTQFGKPVTLSCSQTLNHNVMYWYQQKSSQAPKLLFHYYDKDFNNEADTPDNFQSRRPNTSFCFLDIRSPGLGDTAMYLCATSRDQGGGSEQFFGPGTRLTVL.

This clone was counted between two and nine times. The sample has other DNA sequences that encode this CDR3 too. This chain joins TRBV4-1 and TRBJ1-2; D not resolved. Trimming left V 0 bases short and J 6 bases short, with 8 bases between. Looked up from germline, CDR1 is MGHRA and CDR2 is YSYEKL. The CDR3 is 13 residues long. CDR3 region: CASSQDRGNGYTF. The CDR3 nucleotides are TGCGCCAGCAGCCAAGATCGAGGGAATGGCTACACCTTC.

The chain combines TRBV11-2 with TRBJ2-7; 8 bases are shared with TRBD1. The CDR3 is 18 residues long. After removal of 5 bases from V and 0 bases from J, the junction contained 15 bases not matched to a gene. The germline gives CDR1 SGHAT, CDR2 FQNNGV. This CDR3 is CASSLLGQGYFGSYEQYF. The CDR3 DNA sequence: TGTGCCAGCAGCCTACTTGGACAGGGCTACTTCGGCTCCTACGAGCAGTACTTC.

The chain combines TRBV19 with TRBJ1-5, with a weak D call TRBD1 (6 bases). The V gene lost 2 bases and the J gene lost 7 bases, with 21 bases spanning the gap. The germline V gene encodes CDR1 LNHDA and CDR2 SQIVND (reference sequence). CDR3 length: 17 amino acids. The CDR3 loop is CASSIRGGGQVWQPQHF. DNA for the CDR3: TGTGCCAGTAGTATACGGGGAGGGGGGCAAGTATGGCAGCCCCAGCATTTT. Drawing the rest from reference TRBV19 and TRBJ1-5, the complete variable domain is DGGITQSPKYLFRKEGQNVTLSCEQNLNHDAMYWYRQDPGQGLRLIYYSQIVNDFQKGDIAEGYSVSREKKESFPLTVTSAQKNPTAFYLCASSIRGGGQVWQPQHFGDGTRLSIL.

This clone was recorded a few times. This chain uses TRBV5-1 with TRBJ1-2; tentatively, D is TRBD1 (6 bases). Germline lookup yields CDR1 SGHRS and CDR2 YFSETQ. Trimming stripped 5 bases from V and 0 bases from J, with 11 bases between. The CDR3 is 14 amino acids. The CDR3 nucleotides read TGCGCCAGCAGGCCTACAGGGTCTAACTATGGCTACACCTTC. It translates to CASRPTGSNYGYTF. The full variable domain, its missing parts supplied by reference TRBV5-1 and TRBJ1-2, is KAGVTQTPRYLIKTRGQQVTLSCSPISGHRSVSWYQQTPGQGLQFLFEYFSETQRNKGNFPGRFSGRQFSNSRSEMNVSTLELGDSALYLCASRPTGSNYGYTFGSGTRLTVV.

This clone has more than one count but fewer than ten. CDR3 sequence reads: CASSLDLREKLFF. CDR3 sequence (DNA): TGCGCCAGCAGCTTGGACCTACGGGAAAAACTGTTTTTT. V and J are TRBV5-1 and TRBJ1-4; D uncertain. Germline CDR1 reads SGHRS; CDR2 reads YFSETQ. The CDR3 contains 13 residues. The V end lost 0 bases, the J end lost 8 bases, and 8 bases lay between the germline ends. The full variable domain, in which reference TRBV5-1 and TRBJ1-4 provide the parts outside the CDR3, is KAGVTQTPRYLIKTRGQQVTLSCSPISGHRSVSWYQQTPGQGLQFLFEYFSETQRNKGNFPGRFSGRQFSNSRSEMNVSTLELGDSALYLCASSLDLREKLFFGSGTQLSVL.

The chain employs TRBV5-6 and TRBJ1-6, with D perhaps matching TRBD1 (5 bases). Germline V gives CDR1 SGHDT, CDR2 YYEEEE. The V and J ends lost 2 bases and 0 bases respectively, with 18 bases between them. The CDR3 spans 19 residues. DNA of the CDR3: TGTGCCAGCAGCTTTGGTCCAAACAGGCTGAGCTCCTATAATTCACCCCTCCACTTT. This encodes CASSFGPNRLSSYNSPLHF.

The genes are TRBV13 and TRBJ2-7; 8 bases map to TRBD2. Per germline, CDR1 PRHDT and CDR2 FYEKMQ (reference sequence). The CDR3 loop spans 13 amino acids. V lost 8 bases, J lost 6 bases, and 9 bases stayed unmatched. The DNA for the CDR3 is TGTGCCAGCGCGAGCGGGGGCCCCCTCGAGCAGTACTTC. Translation: CASASGGPLEQYF.

CDR3 DNA sequence: TGTGCCAGCAGTTTTTGGCCCCGTGGCACCGGGGAGCTGTTTTTT. Its protein is CASSFWPRGTGELFF. The J gene is TRBJ2-2, the V gene TRBV28; D is unresolved. With 3 bases removed from V and 4 bases from J, the gap between germline ends came to 12 bases. Germline loops: CDR1 MDHEN, CDR2 SYDVKM. This CDR3 has 15 residues.

In this sample, this clone turned up once. This chain connects TRBV28 to TRBJ2-7; the D gene is possibly TRBD2 (6 bases). The V gene's germline CDR1 is MDHEN and CDR2 SYDVKM. CDR3 length equals 13 residues. The V end was cut by 7 bases, the J end by 7 bases, with 17 bases between. The CDR3 sequence is CASTAAGEEEQYF. In DNA form, the CDR3 reads TGTGCCAGCACCGCCGCCGGGGAGGAAGAGCAGTACTTC.

The V gene is TRBV5-1, the J gene TRBJ2-6; D uncertain. The CDR3 runs to 16 residues. Between the trimmed V and J ends, which lost 4 bases and 0 bases, there was a span of 11 bases. Germline values: CDR1 SGHRS, CDR2 YFSETQ. CDR3 residues: CASSLPQSSGANVLTF. As DNA, the CDR3 is TGCGCCAGCAGCCTCCCACAGAGCTCTGGGGCCAACGTCCTGACTTTC.

The chain is built from TRBV28 and TRBJ1-5; D gene uncertain. The V gene's germline CDR1 is MDHEN and CDR2 SYDVKM. Trimming cost V 1 base and J 2 bases, with 12 bases left between them. The CDR3 totals 16 residues. The CDR3 DNA is TGTGCCAGCAGTTTATACCGCGGGGATGGCAATCAGCCCCAGCATTTT. Amino acids: CASSLYRGDGNQPQHF. The variable domain in full, with the rest retrieved from reference TRBV28 and TRBJ1-5, is DVKVTQSSRYLVKRTGEKVFLECVQDMDHENMFWYRQDPGLGLRLIYFSYDVKMKEKGDIPEGYSVSREKKERFSLILESASTNQTSMYLCASSLYRGDGNQPQHFGDGTRLSIL.

V and J are TRBV4-2 and TRBJ2-5; a weak D match, TRBD1 (5 bases). Germline loops: CDR1 LGHNA, CDR2 YNFKEQ. The V end lost 0 bases, the J end lost 1 base, and 6 bases lay between the germline ends. The CDR3 has 14 residues. The CDR3 coding sequence is TGTGCCAGCAGCCAAGACCAGGGCCAAGAGACCCAGTACTTC. Translation gives CASSQDQGQETQYF.

This chain connects TRBV10-3 to TRBJ2-3; 11 nucleotides line up with TRBD2. Germline V CDR1 and CDR2: ENHRY, SYGVKD. This CDR3 spans 16 amino acids. V was pared by 4 bases and J by 6 bases, with 9 bases of the junction left unmatched. CDR3 sequence: CAISGIAGGDPDTQYF. Here the CDR3 DNA reads TGTGCCATCAGTGGGATAGCGGGAGGGGATCCCGATACGCAGTATTTT.

J is TRBJ2-7 and V is TRBV7-9; D is perhaps TRBD2 (6 bases). The CDR3 consists of 14 residues. V gave up 5 bases and J gave up 3 bases, with 14 bases separating them. Germline V gene sequence: CDR1 SEHNR, CDR2 FQNEAQ (reference sequence). DNA for the CDR3: TGTGCCAGCAGCCCTCGGAGGGACGGCTACGAGCAGTACTTC. It encodes CASSPRRDGYEQYF.

CDR3 DNA: TGTGCCAGCAAACAGGGGAACACCGGGGAGCTGTTTTTT. It specifies CASKQGNTGELFF. The rearrangement links TRBV6-5 to TRBJ2-2; possible D gene TRBD1, 6 bases. Germline V CDR1 and CDR2: MNHEY, SVGAGI. V lost 7 bases, J lost 1 base, and 7 bases lay in between. The CDR3 is 13 amino acids.

V and J are TRBV7-9 and TRBJ1-1, with D maybe TRBD1 (5 bases). The CDR3 length is 15 residues. In germline, CDR1 is SEHNR, CDR2 FQNEAQ (reference sequence). V was cut by 1 base and J by 4 bases, with 13 bases left in between. In DNA form, the CDR3 reads TGTGCCAGCAGCTTAGATCAGGGCGTGGGCACTGAAGCTTTCTTT. Its translation: CASSLDQGVGTEAFF.

The chain uses TRBV28 and TRBJ2-7; 9 bases match TRBD2. Trimming took 6 bases from V and 3 from J; bases not matched to a gene: 6. The CDR3 has 14 amino acids. Germline V gene lookup returns CDR1 MDHEN and CDR2 SYDVKM. CDR3 nucleotide sequence: TGTGCCAGCAGGAAAGCGGGGGGTCTCTACGAGCAGTACTTC. This gives the protein CASRKAGGLYEQYF.

Points on this clone: One junction end does not reproduce the germline sequence, and a read error may be involved. The CDR3 DNA reads as TGTGCCATCAATGAGTCGACTAGCGGTAGGAGGGACTACGAGCAGTACTTC. As protein: CAINESTSGRRDYEQYF. The V and J genes are TRBV10-3 and TRBJ2-7; 9 bases are shared with TRBD2. The length of the CDR3 is 17 residues. Looked up from germline, CDR1 is ENHRY and CDR2 is SYGVKD.

The chain joins TRBV3-1 (or the pseudogene TRBV3-2) to TRBJ2-2; D not resolved. Trimming removed 3 bases from V and 0 bases from J, with 8 bases in between. The germline V gene encodes CDR1 LGHDT and CDR2 YNNKEL (reference sequence). The CDR3 totals 15 residues. CDR3 protein: CASSHRHANTGELFF. The CDR3 nucleotides are TGTGCCAGCAGCCACCGACACGCGAACACCGGGGAGCTGTTTTTT.

This chain connects TRBV6-5 to TRBJ2-7; D is unresolved. Looked up from germline, CDR1 is MNHEY and CDR2 is SVGAGI. The germline V and J ends were trimmed by 6 bases and 3 bases, with 15 bases remaining between them. CDR3 length equals 14 residues. The CDR3 reads CASRKDYRNYEQYF. The CDR3 DNA is TGTGCCAGCAGGAAGGATTACAGAAACTACGAGCAGTACTTC.

This clone was counted a few times. The CDR3 DNA reads TGTGCCAGCAGTTGGGCCGAAGTCTATACGCAGTATTTT. Its protein product is CASSWAEVYTQYF. This chain uses TRBV6-2 or TRBV6-3 with TRBJ2-3; no firm D call. There are 13 residues in the CDR3. CDR1 MNHEY and CDR2 SVGEGT come from the germline V gene. Trimming removed 4 bases at V and 7 bases at J, with 12 bases between.

J is TRBJ2-3 and V is TRBV19, with a tentative D call TRBD2 (6 bases). The CDR3 sequence is 13 residues long. Germline V CDR1 and CDR2: LNHDA, SQIVND (reference sequence). Trimming shortened V by 5 bases and J by 2 bases, and 8 bases separated the two germline ends. CDR3 in DNA: TGTGCCAGTAGTGGGAGGATCACAGATACGCAGTATTTT. It translates to CASSGRITDTQYF.

A single count supports this clone. The rearrangement links TRBV6-5 to TRBJ1-2; TRBD1 aligns across 9 bases. The CDR3 contains 13 residues. Losses at the gene ends were 6 bases for V and 8 bases for J; bases not matched to a gene: 7. Germline V gene sequence: CDR1 MNHEY, CDR2 SVGAGI. Written as DNA, the CDR3 is TGTGCCAGCAGGGACAGGGGCTATGAGGGCTACACCTTC. Its protein product is CASRDRGYEGYTF.

This CDR3 is CASRTEETQYF. The CDR3 nucleotides are TGTGCCAGCAGAACAGAAGAGACCCAGTACTTC. The rearrangement links TRBV6-5 to TRBJ2-5; D ambiguous. This CDR3 has 11 amino acids. Germline-derived CDR1 and CDR2 are MNHEY and SVGAGI. The V end was cut by 6 bases, the J end by 3 bases, with 5 bases between.

The gene calls are TRBV6-4 and TRBJ2-2; D unresolved. V was shortened by 0 bases and J by 6 bases, with 5 bases between the two germline ends. There are 13 residues in the CDR3. CDR1 and CDR2 from the germline V gene are MRHNA and SNTAGT. CDR3 sequence reads: CASSDSSAGELFF. The CDR3 bases are TGTGCCAGCAGTGACTCGAGCGCCGGGGAGCTGTTTTTT.

The V and J genes are TRBV5-3 and TRBJ1-2; 10 nucleotides agree with TRBD1. TRBV5-3 is designated an ORF whose function remains uncertain. J was trimmed by 2 bases and V by 4 bases; bases with no gene match: 8. This CDR3 spans 16 amino acids. The CDR3 spells CARSAYKDRGNYGYTF. The CDR3 nucleotides are TGTGCCAGAAGCGCATATAAGGACAGGGGGAACTATGGCTACACCTTC.